A single sample gave rise to the 4 T cell receptor beta chains below, sequenced in a study of blood T cell repertoires in COVID-19 (dated by TCRdb to about 2020). Receptor libraries were prepared by the immunoSEQ multiplex PCR assay. The source is immuneACCESS, and TCRdb retained only in-frame sequences with V and J called. Part of the clones is not carried over; for the studies checked, unresolved V genes explain less than half of this, and the remainder is unexplained. The sample profile shows under 200,000 clones; around 83% of them were found once. The ten largest clonotypes hold roughly 4.5% of the sample. What was sequenced was peripheral blood. These receptors all stem from a woman older than 75 with acute or convalescent COVID-19.

J is TRBJ1-5 and V is TRBV29-1; 10 bases map to TRBD1. This CDR3 comprises 12 residues. The germline V gene encodes CDR1 SQVTM and CDR2 ANQGSEA. V shed 6 bases, J shed 6 bases, and the junction held 2 bases outside the gene matches. The CDR3 DNA reads as TGCAGCGTCCGGACAGGGGGTCAGCCCCAGCATTTT. Encoded protein: CSVRTGGQPQHF.

This chain uses TRBV3-1 (or the pseudogene TRBV3-2) with TRBJ1-2; 8 bases agree with TRBD1. Germline V gives CDR1 LGHDT, CDR2 YNNKEL (reference sequence). V gave up 4 bases and J gave up 5 bases; unmatched junction bases: 6. The CDR3 extends over 14 amino acids. This CDR3 reads CASSPWTGMYGYTF. The CDR3 DNA reads TGTGCCAGCAGCCCCTGGACAGGGATGTATGGCTACACCTTC.

V and J are TRBV12-5 and TRBJ1-3; possibly TRBD1 for D (5 bases). The germline V gene has CDR1 LGHNT and CDR2 FRNRAP. The length of the CDR3 is 14 residues. The V end lost 5 bases, the J end lost 4 bases, and 12 bases lay between the germline ends. CDR3 in DNA: TGTGCTAGTGGTGGGGGGTGGGACGGAAACACCATATATTTT. This sequence encodes CASGGGWDGNTIYF.

V and J are TRBV6-5 and TRBJ2-5, with a possible D match to TRBD2 (5 bases). The germline V and J ends were trimmed by 0 bases and 4 bases, with 12 bases remaining between them. Germline V gene lookup returns CDR1 MNHEY and CDR2 SVGAGI. CDR3 length equals 15 residues. The CDR3 nucleotides are TGTGCCAGCAGTTACTCGTGGGCTGGGAGAGAGACCCAGTACTTC. It is translated as CASSYSWAGRETQYF.